Below, 27 T cell receptor beta chains from the same sample are listed, as sequenced in a study of blood T cell repertoires in COVID-19. TCRdb's table, derived via immunoSEQ multiplex PCR, lists solely in-frame clones and lacks some. The data contain over 350,000 clones, approximately 90% of them seen just once; the ten biggest clones take up around 1.2%. Sample: PBMCs or T cells enriched from blood (not recorded which). These receptors came from a woman aged 18-29 years who had recovered from COVID-19.

The chain links TRBV21-1 to TRBJ2-5; the tabulated D call, TRBD2, remains unverified against the DNA. TRBV21-1 is assigned pseudogene status. This CDR3 has 14 amino acids. The CDR3 region is CASSMLRGEETQYF. In nucleotides, the CDR3 is TGTGCCAGCAGCATGTTGCGGGGGGAAGAGACCCAGTACTTC.

This sequence joins TRBV7-2 and TRBJ1-4; D is possibly TRBD1 (6 bases). This CDR3 comprises 13 residues. The ends were cut back, 5 bases at V and 8 bases at J, with 12 bases in the middle. Germline assignment: CDR1 SGHTA and CDR2 FQGNSA. The chain's CDR3 is CASSRQVWEKLFF. In DNA form, the CDR3 reads TGTGCCAGCAGCCGACAGGTGTGGGAAAAACTGTTTTTT.

The J gene is TRBJ2-7, the V gene TRBV27; the match to TRBD2 covers 9 bases. This CDR3 comprises 14 residues. Per the germline V gene, CDR1 is MNHEY and CDR2 is SMNVEV (reference sequence). After removal of 3 bases from V and 6 bases from J, the junction contained 6 bases not matched to a gene. The chain's CDR3 is CASSFSGGGSEQYF. The DNA for the CDR3 is TGTGCCAGCAGTTTTAGCGGGGGTGGGTCCGAGCAGTACTTC.

This chain joins TRBV3-1 (or the pseudogene TRBV3-2) and TRBJ2-5, with 10 nucleotides matching TRBD1. V shed 7 bases and J 4 bases; nucleotides not matched to a gene: 6. Germline lookup yields CDR1 LGHDT and CDR2 YNNKEL (reference sequence). The length of the CDR3 is 14 residues. CDR3 in amino acids: CASKPGQGRETQYF. Here the CDR3 DNA reads TGTGCCAGCAAACCGGGACAGGGGCGAGAGACCCAGTACTTC.

The rearrangement uses TRBV9 and TRBJ2-5; D gene unclear. From germline, CDR1 is SGDLS and CDR2 YYNGEE. V was pared by 0 bases and J by 1 base, with 4 bases between. The CDR3 extends over 13 amino acids. This CDR3 reads CASSVGPQETQYF. CDR3 sequence (DNA): TGTGCCAGCAGCGTAGGGCCCCAAGAGACCCAGTACTTC. Full variable domain (remainder filled in from reference TRBV9 and TRBJ2-5): DSGVTQTPKHLITATGQRVTLRCSPRSGDLSVYWYQQSLDQGLQFLIQYYNGEERAKGNILERFSAQQFPDLHSELNLSSLELGDSALYFCASSVGPQETQYFGPGTRLLVL.

A single count supports this clone. The chain links TRBV5-1 to TRBJ2-1; weak D call: TRBD1 (5 bases). The CDR3 runs to 16 residues. Germline V gene data show CDR1 as SGHRS and CDR2 as YFSETQ. The ends were cut back, 4 bases at V and 0 bases at J, with 14 bases in the middle. The CDR3 reads CASSPTRQSSYNEQFF. Written as DNA, the CDR3 is TGCGCCAGCAGCCCAACTCGACAGAGCTCCTACAATGAGCAGTTCTTC.

This chain joins TRBV19 and TRBJ1-4; no clear D gene. This CDR3 is built from 13 residues. V lost 5 bases and J lost 3, with 7 bases in between. Germline CDR1 LNHDA, CDR2 SQIVND (reference sequence). The CDR3 sequence is CASSRVANEKLFF. The CDR3 DNA sequence: TGTGCCAGTAGTCGGGTGGCTAATGAAAAACTGTTTTTT.

This clone has just one count. This chain links TRBV9 with TRBJ1-4; TRBD1 might be the D (6 bases). Germline lookup yields CDR1 SGDLS and CDR2 YYNGEE. The CDR3 spans 15 residues. Trimming shortened V by 0 bases and J by 8 bases, and 14 bases separated the two germline ends. CDR3 region: CASSVGSPGVEKLFF. As DNA, the CDR3 is TGTGCCAGCAGCGTAGGAAGCCCAGGGGTCGAAAAACTGTTTTTT.

In this sample, this clone turned up once. This chain links TRBV4-1 with TRBJ2-7; 7 nucleotides match TRBD1. Trimming at V came to 4 bases and at J to 5 bases, leaving 8 bases not matched to a gene. Germline CDR1 is MGHRA and CDR2 is YSYEKL. The CDR3 spans 14 residues. This CDR3 reads CASSPLTGKDEQYF. The CDR3 bases are TGCGCCAGCAGCCCCTTGACAGGGAAGGACGAGCAGTACTTC.

This rearrangement joins TRBV19 to TRBJ1-2; the match to TRBD1 covers 11 bases. CDR3 length: 15 residues. Germline loops: CDR1 LNHDA, CDR2 SQIVND (reference sequence). Trimming at V came to 6 bases and at J to 2 bases, leaving 5 bases not matched to a gene. The CDR3: CASSAGTGGNYGYTF. CDR3 nucleotide sequence: TGTGCCAGTAGCGCCGGGACAGGGGGAAACTATGGCTACACCTTC.

The chain links TRBV5-1 to TRBJ1-5; TRBD1 might be the D (5 bases). The V gene lost 4 bases and the J gene lost 1 base, with 9 bases spanning the gap. Per germline, CDR1 SGHRS and CDR2 YFSETQ. This CDR3 spans 14 amino acids. The CDR3 here is CASSGGESNQPQHF. In nucleotides, the CDR3 is TGCGCCAGCAGCGGGGGGGAGAGCAATCAGCCCCAGCATTTT.

V gene TRBV7-8 combines with J gene TRBJ1-2; 8 bases align to TRBD1. CDR1 is SGHVS and CDR2 is FQNEAQ in the germline V gene. V lost 8 bases and J lost 6; bases outside the gene matches: 14. The CDR3 runs 15 residues. CDR3 sequence reads: CASATRAGGADGYTF. The CDR3 DNA reads TGTGCCAGCGCCACTCGGGCAGGGGGCGCCGATGGCTACACCTTC.

The J gene is TRBJ2-7, the V gene TRBV12-5; TRBD1 is a possible D gene (5 bases). Germline V gene lookup returns CDR1 LGHNT and CDR2 FRNRAP. The CDR3 has 13 amino acids. V lost 6 bases, J lost 0 bases, and 9 bases lay in between. CDR3 region: CASGLGHSYEQYF. CDR3 sequence (DNA): TGTGCTAGTGGCCTTGGACACTCCTACGAGCAGTACTTC.

This clone occurred once. V and J are TRBV11-2 and TRBJ1-4; D not certain. This CDR3 region has 17 residues. The V and J ends lost 3 bases and 4 bases respectively, with 18 bases between them. Germline V CDR1 and CDR2: SGHAT, FQNNGV. In nucleotides, the CDR3 is TGTGCCAGCAGCTTCGGTCATCGCCCTTACGGTAATGAAAAACTGTTTTTT. It is translated as CASSFGHRPYGNEKLFF.

The V call is TRBV7-8, the J call TRBJ1-2, with 10 bases aligning to TRBD1. CDR1 and CDR2 from the germline V gene are SGHVS and FQNEAQ. The CDR3 is made up of 15 amino acids. The V segment lost 2 bases and the J segment 7 bases; nucleotides outside the gene matches: 7. CDR3 region: CASSLTGQGLIGYTF. The CDR3 DNA sequence: TGTGCCAGCAGCTTAACGGGACAGGGGTTAATTGGCTACACCTTC.

The chain uses TRBV5-1 and TRBJ2-7; D may be TRBD1 (6 bases). The CDR3 has 14 residues. Per germline, CDR1 SGHRS and CDR2 YFSETQ. V was clipped by 0 bases and J by 5 bases, with 12 bases between them. CDR3 sequence reads: CASSLAYRDNEQYF. CDR3 nucleotides: TGCGCCAGCAGCTTGGCCTACAGGGACAACGAGCAGTACTTC. The variable domain in full, with the rest retrieved from reference TRBV5-1 and TRBJ2-7, is KAGVTQTPRYLIKTRGQQVTLSCSPISGHRSVSWYQQTPGQGLQFLFEYFSETQRNKGNFPGRFSGRQFSNSRSEMNVSTLELGDSALYLCASSLAYRDNEQYFGPGTRLTVT.

This clone was seen a single time. The J gene is TRBJ1-1, the V gene TRBV5-1; 8 bases are a match to TRBD1. The germline gives CDR1 SGHRS, CDR2 YFSETQ. This CDR3 spans 16 amino acids. The V and J ends lost 4 bases and 6 bases, in that order; junction bases with no gene match: 14. The CDR3 DNA reads TGCGCCAGCAGCAAGGGACAGGTGGTTGCGCCCGCTGAAGCTTTCTTT. Amino acid sequence: CASSKGQVVAPAEAFF.

As for this clone: Other nucleotide sequences in the sample specify the same CDR3. The chain uses TRBV7-3 and TRBJ2-1; TRBD2 agrees at 9 bases. The CDR3 contains 15 residues. Germline CDR1 and CDR2: SGHTA and FQGTGA. Trimming at V came to 1 base and at J to 2 bases, leaving 0 bases not matched to a gene. CDR3 bases: TGTGCCAGCAGCTTAATAGCGGGGGCCTACAATGAGCAGTTCTTC. It specifies CASSLIAGAYNEQFF.

V gene TRBV28 combines with J gene TRBJ1-2; TRBD1 aligns across 10 bases. The CDR3 covers 15 residues. The germline gives CDR1 MDHEN, CDR2 SYDVKM. Trimming removed 4 bases from V and 5 bases from J; junction bases left unmatched: 7. The CDR3 spells CASSSRQGARYGYTF. Written as DNA, the CDR3 is TGTGCCAGCAGTTCAAGACAGGGGGCGCGGTATGGCTACACCTTC.

Only one count was recorded for this clone. The chain combines TRBV27 with TRBJ2-1; D may be TRBD2 (6 bases). The V end was cut by 2 bases, the J end by 0 bases, with 8 bases between. CDR1 is MNHEY, CDR2 SMNVEV, per germline (reference sequence). The CDR3 contains 15 residues. The CDR3 bases are TGTGCCAGCAGTTTAGCGGGATACTCCTACAATGAGCAGTTCTTC. Translating gives CASSLAGYSYNEQFF.

The genes are TRBV7-2 and TRBJ2-2; D gene unclear. The germline CDR1 and CDR2 sequences are SGHTA and FQGNSA. Trimming pared 5 bases from V and 3 bases from J, leaving 4 bases between. This CDR3 spans 12 amino acids. Written as DNA, the CDR3 is TGTGCCAGCAGCACAGACACCGGGGAGCTGTTTTTT. It encodes CASSTDTGELFF.

This chain links TRBV5-8 with TRBJ1-1; D possibly corresponds to TRBD1 (5 bases). The CDR3 runs to 15 residues. CDR1 and CDR2 (germline): SGHTS, YDEGEE. V was cut by 0 bases and J by 0 bases, with 9 bases left in between. DNA of the CDR3: TGTGCCAGCAGCTTGGTACAGGCTATGAACACTGAAGCTTTCTTT. This sequence encodes CASSLVQAMNTEAFF.

J is TRBJ2-1 and V is TRBV6-4, with TRBD2 matching over 9 bases. The CDR3 is 17 residues long. J lost 9 bases, V lost 4 bases, and 16 bases had no gene match. Per germline, CDR1 MRHNA and CDR2 SNTAGT. The CDR3 DNA sequence: TGTGCCAGCAGTGCCGACAACCTAGCGGGGAAAGACGTTGAGCAGTTCTTC. This sequence encodes CASSADNLAGKDVEQFF.

The V and J genes are TRBV5-1 and TRBJ2-1; D gene uncertain. This CDR3 is 14 amino acids long. V gave up 0 bases and J gave up 8 bases, with 12 bases separating them. The germline gives CDR1 SGHRS, CDR2 YFSETQ. In nucleotides, the CDR3 is TGCGCCAGCAGCTTGGGTCTAGGTTTAGATGAGCAGTTCTTC. The encoded protein is CASSLGLGLDEQFF.

The chain employs TRBV6-2 or TRBV6-3 and TRBJ2-7; TRBD1 might be the D (6 bases). Germline V gives CDR1 MNHEY, CDR2 SVGEGT. The CDR3 spans 12 residues. With 4 bases removed from V and 2 bases from J, the gap between germline ends came to 6 bases. The CDR3, as DNA: TGTGCCAGCAGTTGGGACACCTACGAGCAGTACTTC. It specifies CASSWDTYEQYF.

This clone was seen a few times. The rearrangement links TRBV5-4 to TRBJ2-1; 11 bases are a match to TRBD1. With V trimmed by 3 bases and J by 4 bases, 3 bases remained unmatched. The length of the CDR3 is 15 residues. Germline V gene sequence: CDR1 SGHNT, CDR2 YYREEE (reference sequence). The CDR3 DNA reads TGTGCCAGCAGCTGGACAGGGGGCTCGTACAATGAGCAGTTCTTC. It codes for CASSWTGGSYNEQFF.

The chain recombines TRBV5-4 with TRBJ2-1; 7 bases line up with TRBD2. The CDR3 length is 14 residues. Per the germline V gene, CDR1 is SGHNT and CDR2 is YYREEE (reference sequence). V shed 4 bases and J 2 bases; nucleotides not matched to a gene: 3. The DNA of the CDR3 is TGTGCCAGCAGCGCGGCGGGGGCCTACAATGAGCAGTTCTTC. As protein: CASSAAGAYNEQFF.